Sequencing of this T cell receptor beta chain was carried out in a study of vaccination effects on CD4 cells after COVID-19. Overall study results and limits: Late post-vaccination samples showed marked contraction of infection- and vaccine-induced clones.

In the case of this clone: Its antigen is undetermined.

The CDR3 is 16 amino acids. Trimming at V came to 2 bases and at J to 3 bases, leaving 5 bases not matched to a gene. CDR1 is MNHEY, CDR2 SVGAGI, per germline. Antigen-specific CD4+ T cell clonotypes were called by their expansion after viral peptide-pool culture in ViraFEST. Subsequent to a culture period of 10 to 11 days, CD4+ T cells were isolated. The participants, recipients of two vaccine doses, got either BNT162b2 or mRNA-1273. Peptides at roughly 10 ug/ml and IL-2 at around 9.3 IU/ml were added to some 1.9 million PBMC per well. Profiling relied on immunoSEQ multiplex PCR, and the TCRdb table lists in-frame clones only, not all of them. The sample contains some 20,000 clones, roughly 76% of which appear only once.

Sequenced material: CD4+ T cells from PBMCs cultured with HCoV-229E spike peptides, taken after COVID-19 vaccination. The TCR comes from a human donor who received a COVID-19 vaccine. This chain uses TRBV6-5 with TRBJ1-5; 9 bases map to TRBD1. The CDR3 DNA follows: TGTGCCAGCAGTTACCTGGACAGGGGCTCCAATCAGCCCCAGCATTTT. It encodes CASSYLDRGSNQPQHF.